These 7 T cell receptor beta chains came from one sample sequenced in a study of T-cell memory formation after mild COVID-19. Each CDR3 protein is one row after TCRdb ran MiXCR on the 5' RACE reads. Among hundreds of thousands of distinct CDR3 sequences listed, roughly 15% were seen once. The sample comprised PBMCs or a T cell subset sorted from them (not recorded which). All receptors derive from a man between 18 and 29 years old who had mild COVID-19 (a few samples of this study predate the infection). Cell type and time point are not known.

This clonotype has just a few counts. The CDR3 nucleotides read TGTGCCAGCAGCTTAACGCCAGGGTACGACAATGAGCAGTTCTTC. It is translated as CASSLTPGYDNEQFF. This sequence joins TRBV7-3 and TRBJ2-1; tentative D call: TRBD1 (5 bases). The CDR3 length is 15 residues. The V gene lost 0 bases and the J gene lost 5 bases, with 11 bases spanning the gap. Per germline, CDR1 SGHTA and CDR2 FQGTGA.

The V and J genes are TRBV7-2 and TRBJ1-3; 7 nucleotides align to TRBD1. The CDR3 has 14 amino acids. In germline, CDR1 is SGHTA, CDR2 FQGNSA. V gave up 4 bases and J gave up 7 bases; unmatched junction bases: 7. The CDR3 sequence: CASSSHRGENTIYF. The CDR3 DNA reads TGTGCCAGCAGCTCCCACAGGGGTGAGAACACCATATATTTT.

This clonotype was found a few times. The genes are TRBV12-3 or TRBV12-4 and TRBJ1-6, with 7 nucleotides matching TRBD1. V shed 8 bases and J 6 bases; nucleotides not matched to a gene: 22. This CDR3 has 19 residues. The CDR3 DNA follows: TGTGCCAGCTCCTTAGGGGGACAGTTTCACCCGGGGCTTAATTCACCCCTCCACTTT. It codes for CASSLGGQFHPGLNSPLHF.

The table lists this clonotype with a few counts. The genes are TRBV5-4 and TRBJ2-7, with D perhaps matching TRBD2 (5 bases). CDR1 and CDR2 from the germline V gene are SGHNT and YYREEE (reference sequence). CDR3 size: 15 residues. Trimming removed 0 bases at V and 5 bases at J, with 15 bases between. The DNA for the CDR3 is TGTGCCAGCAGCTTGGATTCTGGGAGTATCGACGAGCAGTACGTC. Amino acids: CASSLDSGSIDEQYV.

The rearrangement links TRBV20-1 to TRBJ2-7; D is possibly TRBD1 (5 bases). The V and J ends lost 6 bases and 6 bases respectively, with 9 bases between them. The CDR3 totals 10 residues. The germline V gene has CDR1 DFQATT and CDR2 SNEGSKA (reference sequence). For the CDR3, the DNA is TGCAGTGCGAGGCAGGGCGAGCAGTACTTC. Protein product: CSARQGEQYF.

The V call is TRBV6-2 or TRBV6-3, the J call TRBJ2-4, with D uncertain. V was shortened by 8 bases and J by 3 bases, with 8 bases between the two germline ends. The germline V gene encodes CDR1 MNHEY and CDR2 SVGEGT. CDR3 length: 12 residues. DNA of the CDR3: TGTGCCAGCCTAGGAGTCAAAAACATTCAGTACTTC. This codes for CASLGVKNIQYF.

The sample holds many counts of this clonotype. DNA of the CDR3: TGTGCCAGCAGGCGGGGTACAGATACGCAGTATTTT. Translation: CASRRGTDTQYF. V gene TRBV7-2 combines with J gene TRBJ2-3, with D maybe TRBD2 (6 bases). CDR1 and CDR2 (germline): SGHTA, FQGNSA. V was pared by 6 bases and J by 3 bases, with 7 bases between. The CDR3 is made up of 12 amino acids.